One and the same sample provided the 14 T cell receptor beta chains below, sequenced in a study of regulatory T cells in long-lasting Graves disease. CDR3-region Arm-PCR and iRepertoire HTBI primers produced the TCR beta libraries. One entry per CDR3 protein, called by TCRdb with MiXCR from the multiplex PCR reads. This table holds about 470,000 distinct CDR3 sequences, about 20% found once. Regarding time point: persistent/refractory GD, antithyroid drugs over 5 years with positive TRAb. PBMC RNA was the source of the TCR library. Sequenced material: peripheral blood mononuclear cells (PBMCs), taken when the disease was refractory, from a patient treated with antithyroid drugs. The receptors were sampled from a female donor with Graves disease.

This chain uses TRBV11-2 with TRBJ2-1; D remains unclear. The germline CDR1 and CDR2 sequences are SGHAT and FQNNGV. This CDR3 has 12 amino acids. V was pared by 5 bases and J by 7 bases, with 9 bases between. CDR3 protein: CASSTWVNEQFF. DNA for the CDR3: TGTGCCAGCAGCACATGGGTTAATGAGCAGTTCTTC.

This clonotype was observed once. A much larger clone sits a single nucleotide away, making a read error possible. V usage is TRBV6-1 and J usage is TRBJ2-7; D is unresolved. The V gene's germline CDR1 is MNHNS and CDR2 SASEGT. The CDR3 consists of 11 residues. Deletions cut 9 bases from V and 5 bases from J, with 11 bases between. In DNA form, the CDR3 reads TGTGCCAGTACAACAGTTCACGAGCAGTACTTC. Translating gives CASTTVHEQYF.

In this sample, this clonotype turned up many times. The chain joins TRBV7-2 to TRBJ1-6, with unresolved D. The CDR3 is 16 amino acids. Looked up from germline, CDR1 is SGHTA and CDR2 is FQGNSA. Trimming cost V 2 bases and J 6 bases, with 14 bases left between them. CDR3 amino acids: CASSLKVAGANSPLHF. The CDR3 DNA reads TGTGCCAGCAGCTTAAAGGTGGCAGGTGCTAATTCACCCCTCCACTTT.

The V gene is TRBV4-1, the J gene TRBJ2-5; 7 nucleotides align to TRBD2. The CDR3 runs 18 residues. Germline-derived CDR1 and CDR2 are MGHRA and YSYEKL. With 0 bases clipped from V and 1 base from J, the junction kept 11 bases outside the gene matches. CDR3 region: CASSQDTRGGSRQETQYF. In nucleotides, the CDR3 is TGCGCCAGCAGCCAAGATACTCGGGGCGGGAGTCGCCAAGAGACCCAGTACTTC.

This clonotype was seen only a few times. V gene TRBV4-2 combines with J gene TRBJ2-5; 12 nucleotides align to TRBD2. The ends lost 0 bases at V and 2 bases at J; junction bases unmatched: 1. Germline lookup yields CDR1 LGHNA and CDR2 YNFKEQ. The length of the CDR3 is 16 residues. In nucleotides, the CDR3 is TGTGCCAGCAGCCAAGATACTAGCGGGAGGCAAGAGACCCAGTACTTC. This gives the protein CASSQDTSGRQETQYF.

The sample holds a few counts of this clonotype. This chain connects TRBV3-1 to TRBJ2-7; D is undetermined. Germline V gene lookup returns CDR1 LGHDT and CDR2 YNNKEL (reference sequence). V lost 6 bases and J lost 4, with 13 bases in between. The CDR3 sequence is 13 residues long. CDR3 in amino acids: CASSLSWAYEQYF. CDR3 in DNA: TGTGCCAGCAGTCTCTCCTGGGCGTACGAGCAGTACTTC.

The chain couples TRBV10-3 to TRBJ1-6, with a possible D match to TRBD1 (6 bases). This CDR3 spans 18 amino acids. Trimming pared 4 bases from V and 8 bases from J, leaving 24 bases between. CDR1 is ENHRY and CDR2 is SYGVKD in the germline V gene. The CDR3 is CAISGTHQGITGHSPLHF. The CDR3 coding sequence is TGTGCCATCAGTGGGACTCACCAGGGGATTACGGGTCATTCACCCCTCCACTTT.

Of note for this clonotype: Germline is not matched at one junction end, which may reflect a read error. The gene calls are TRBV12-3 or TRBV12-4 and TRBJ2-4, with TRBD2 identical over 10 bases. The CDR3 runs to 19 residues. This CDR3 reads CASSPPGVAGGEAKSIQYF. CDR3 bases: TGTGCCAGCAGCCCTCCCGGGGTAGCGGGGGGAGAGGCCAAAAGCATTCAGTACTTC.

The table lists this clonotype with a few counts. The J gene is TRBJ2-5, the V gene TRBV5-1; D ambiguous. CDR1 is SGHRS and CDR2 is YFSETQ in the germline V gene. The CDR3 consists of 14 residues. The V and J ends lost 4 bases and 2 bases respectively, with 12 bases between them. The chain's CDR3 is CASSLSSKQETQYF. CDR3 in DNA: TGCGCCAGCAGCCTCTCCAGTAAACAAGAGACCCAGTACTTC.

CDR3 nucleotides: TGTGCCAGCAGCGAGGACAGGGTCTCGAACACCGGGGAGCTGTTTTTT. This translates into CASSEDRVSNTGELFF. This rearrangement joins TRBV7-2 to TRBJ2-2, with 8 bases that match TRBD1. The germline CDR1 and CDR2 sequences are SGHTA and FQGNSA. This CDR3 has 16 residues. After removal of 5 bases from V and 0 bases from J, the junction contained 5 bases not matched to a gene.

This clonotype was picked up many times. The chain employs TRBV30 and TRBJ1-1; D unclear. Germline-derived CDR1 and CDR2 are GTSNPN and SVGIG (reference sequence). Trimming took 2 bases from V and 4 from J, leaving 8 bases between them. CDR3 length: 12 amino acids. The CDR3 region is CAWSPGGTEAFF. CDR3 DNA: TGTGCCTGGAGTCCTGGTGGCACTGAAGCTTTCTTT.

This clonotype was seen many times. The CDR3 DNA reads TGTGCCAGCAGTCCTTCAGGGTCCGAGCAGCCCCAGCATTTT. This sequence encodes CASSPSGSEQPQHF. V is TRBV28 and J is TRBJ1-5, with D perhaps matching TRBD1 (5 bases). V was shortened by 5 bases and J by 7 bases, with 15 bases between the two germline ends. There are 14 residues in the CDR3. From germline, CDR1 is MDHEN and CDR2 SYDVKM.

There are many counts of this clonotype. The CDR3 region is CASNLAGSTGELFF. In DNA, the CDR3 is TGTGCCAGCAACCTAGCGGGATCCACCGGGGAGCTGTTTTTT. The chain carries TRBV27 and TRBJ2-2, with 9 bases lining up with TRBD2. After removal of 7 bases from V and 4 bases from J, the junction contained 4 bases not matched to a gene. Per germline, CDR1 MNHEY and CDR2 SMNVEV (reference sequence). The length of the CDR3 is 14 residues.

V is TRBV7-6 and J is TRBJ2-7; the match to TRBD2 covers 10 bases. The CDR3 is made up of 17 amino acids. V trimming: 4 bases; J trimming: 4 bases; junction bases outside the gene matches: 13. Germline lookup yields CDR1 SGHVS and CDR2 FNYEAQ. This chain's CDR3 is CASSYDRAASGSYEQYF. CDR3 DNA sequence: TGTGCCAGCAGCTATGACAGGGCGGCTAGCGGGAGTTACGAGCAGTACTTC.